These 32 T cell receptor beta chains were all obtained from the same sample, sequenced in a study of cytomegalovirus exposure and HLA in healthy donors. PCR amplification relied on 60 Vbeta primers (plus 13 Jbeta primers). This table comes from immunoSEQ multiplex PCR, and its TCRdb copy is limited to in-frame clones, with some not included. The sample yields approximately 190,000 clones, 84% seen once. The sample taken for sequencing was PBMCs. Receptors were obtained from a woman in her fifties or sixties in good health and CMV-seropositive.

The V call is TRBV27, the J call TRBJ2-6, with 8 bases aligning to TRBD2. Germline V lookup: CDR1 MNHEY, CDR2 SMNVEV (reference sequence). CDR3 length: 17 amino acids. J gave up 0 bases and V 5 bases, and 6 bases lay outside the gene matches. DNA of the CDR3: TGTGCCAGCAGTCGACGTAGCGGGGACTCTGGGGCCAACGTCCTGACTTTC. This translates into CASSRRSGDSGANVLTF.

This clone was found once. V is TRBV5-6 and J is TRBJ2-7, with TRBD2 matching over 8 bases. CDR1 and CDR2 (germline): SGHDT, YYEEEE. This CDR3 contains 15 residues. J was trimmed by 4 bases and V by 4 bases; bases with no gene match: 10. For the CDR3, the DNA is TGTGCCAGCAGCCTGGGGCTAGCGGGTGGATACGAGCAGTACTTC. Translated, it gives CASSLGLAGGYEQYF.

The chain combines TRBV5-1 with TRBJ1-1; 7 bases are a match to TRBD1. CDR3 length equals 15 residues. The germline gives CDR1 SGHRS, CDR2 YFSETQ. J gave up 2 bases and V 2 bases, and 6 bases lay outside the gene matches. CDR3 DNA sequence: TGCGCCAGCAGCTTTACCGGGACAGCCAACACTGAAGCTTTCTTT. It encodes CASSFTGTANTEAFF.

V usage is TRBV7-9 and J usage is TRBJ2-3; no firm D call. The CDR3 has 12 amino acids. Germline-derived CDR1 and CDR2 are SEHNR and FQNEAQ (reference sequence). V was shortened by 4 bases and J by 3 bases, with 5 bases between the two germline ends. The CDR3 sequence is CASSSRTDTQYF. The CDR3 DNA sequence: TGTGCCAGCAGCTCTCGGACAGATACGCAGTATTTT.

This chain uses TRBV28 with TRBJ2-5, with TRBD1 matching over 8 bases. V trimming: 7 bases; J trimming: 5 bases; junction bases outside the gene matches: 21. The CDR3 loop spans 18 amino acids. Germline values: CDR1 MDHEN, CDR2 SYDVKM. CDR3: CASILPSPRDRFRETQYF. The CDR3 region has the DNA TGTGCCAGCATCCTGCCCTCTCCCCGGGACAGGTTCCGGGAGACCCAGTACTTC.

The J gene is TRBJ2-7, the V gene TRBV28; 11 nucleotides match TRBD2. This CDR3 is 15 amino acids long. CDR1 is MDHEN, CDR2 SYDVKM, per germline. With V trimmed by 4 bases and J by 0 bases, 2 bases remained unmatched. The CDR3 loop reads CASSSGTSGSYEQYF. The CDR3 bases are TGTGCCAGCAGTTCCGGGACTAGCGGCTCCTACGAGCAGTACTTC.

The chain links TRBV11-2 to TRBJ1-1; TRBD1 aligns across 8 bases. Germline loops: CDR1 SGHAT, CDR2 FQNNGV. The CDR3 runs to 15 residues. The junction had 10 bases not matched to a gene; V was cut back by 5 bases and J by 5 bases. CDR3 DNA sequence: TGTGCCAGCAGCCCCCGGACAGGGAAGGTAACTGAAGCTTTCTTT. Translation: CASSPRTGKVTEAFF. The whole variable domain, filled in from reference TRBV11-2 and TRBJ1-1, reads EAGVAQSPRYKIIEKRQSVAFWCNPISGHATLYWYQQILGQGPKLLIQFQNNGVVDDSQLPKDRFSAERLKGVDSTLKIQPAKLEDSAVYLCASSPRTGKVTEAFFGQGTRLTVV.

The rearrangement joins TRBV28 to TRBJ2-7, with 7 bases fitting TRBD2. The ends lost 5 bases at V and 2 bases at J; junction bases unmatched: 3. The CDR3 has 13 amino acids. The germline CDR1 and CDR2 sequences are MDHEN and SYDVKM. CDR3 in amino acids: CASSRRGAYEQYF. CDR3 coding DNA: TGTGCCAGCAGTCGACGGGGGGCCTACGAGCAGTACTTC. The variable domain in full, with the rest retrieved from reference TRBV28 and TRBJ2-7, is DVKVTQSSRYLVKRTGEKVFLECVQDMDHENMFWYRQDPGLGLRLIYFSYDVKMKEKGDIPEGYSVSREKKERFSLILESASTNQTSMYLCASSRRGAYEQYFGPGTRLTVT.

This chain uses TRBV29-1 with TRBJ1-5; TRBD1 might be the D (5 bases). Germline CDR1 reads SQVTM; CDR2 reads ANQGSEA. Trimming stripped 6 bases from V and 6 bases from J, with 18 bases between. The length of the CDR3 is 14 residues. This chain's CDR3 is CSVTSGGVGQPQHF. CDR3 bases: TGCAGCGTGACCTCTGGGGGGGTCGGTCAGCCCCAGCATTTT.

The J gene is TRBJ2-3, the V gene TRBV7-2; TRBD2 matches 7 bases. The ends lost 3 bases at V and 1 base at J; junction bases unmatched: 4. The CDR3 extends over 15 amino acids. Germline CDR1 and CDR2: SGHTA and FQGNSA. CDR3 in amino acids: CASSFGEGRTDTQYF. CDR3 bases: TGTGCCAGCAGCTTTGGGGAGGGGCGCACAGATACGCAGTATTTT.

This rearrangement joins TRBV6-4 to TRBJ2-2; D is possibly TRBD1 (6 bases). Between the trimmed V and J ends, which lost 8 bases and 0 bases, there was a span of 10 bases. The germline V gene has CDR1 MRHNA and CDR2 SNTAGT. The length of the CDR3 is 14 residues. CDR3 amino acids: CASSEGANTGELFF. CDR3 DNA: TGTGCCAGCTCTGAGGGGGCGAACACCGGGGAGCTGTTTTTT.

Only a few counts were recorded for this clone. The chain is built from TRBV4-3 and TRBJ2-1, with 11 bases fitting TRBD1. Losses at the gene ends were 4 bases for V and 5 bases for J; bases not matched to a gene: 4. The CDR3 has 15 residues. Germline V gives CDR1 LGHNA, CDR2 YSLEER. CDR3 sequence reads: CASSPGQGVDNEQFF. The CDR3 nucleotides read TGCGCCAGCAGCCCGGGACAGGGGGTGGACAATGAGCAGTTCTTC.

The chain couples TRBV9 to TRBJ2-3; TRBD1 might be the D (6 bases). The V gene lost 2 bases and the J gene lost 3 bases, with 13 bases spanning the gap. The CDR3 totals 15 residues. Germline V lookup: CDR1 SGDLS, CDR2 YYNGEE. The CDR3 DNA reads as TGTGCCAGCAGCGTCCTAACAGGGTATACAGATACGCAGTATTTT. Its protein is CASSVLTGYTDTQYF. The variable domain in full, with the rest retrieved from reference TRBV9 and TRBJ2-3, is DSGVTQTPKHLITATGQRVTLRCSPRSGDLSVYWYQQSLDQGLQFLIQYYNGEERAKGNILERFSAQQFPDLHSELNLSSLELGDSALYFCASSVLTGYTDTQYFGPGTRLTVL.

The chain combines TRBV30 with TRBJ2-1; TRBD2 might be the D (6 bases). CDR3 length: 14 amino acids. Per germline, CDR1 GTSNPN and CDR2 SVGIG (reference sequence). Trimming removed 0 bases from V and 4 bases from J, with 10 bases in between. The CDR3 spells CAWSVRGGYNEQFF. The CDR3 DNA sequence: TGTGCCTGGAGTGTACGGGGAGGATACAATGAGCAGTTCTTC.

This clone occurred once. The rearrangement links TRBV19 to TRBJ1-2; 7 bases map to TRBD1. CDR3 length equals 13 residues. V was pared by 8 bases and J by 2 bases, with 5 bases of the junction left unmatched. CDR1 and CDR2 (germline): LNHDA, SQIVND (reference sequence). CDR3 sequence reads: CASALTGNYGYTF. CDR3 in DNA: TGTGCCAGTGCCCTGACAGGGAACTATGGCTACACCTTC. The full variable domain, completed using reference TRBV19 and TRBJ1-2, is DGGITQSPKYLFRKEGQNVTLSCEQNLNHDAMYWYRQDPGQGLRLIYYSQIVNDFQKGDIAEGYSVSREKKESFPLTVTSAQKNPTAFYLCASALTGNYGYTFGSGTRLTVV.

The chain is built from TRBV30 and TRBJ2-4; 7 positions agree with TRBD1. There are 20 residues in the CDR3. Germline V gene data show CDR1 as GTSNPN and CDR2 as SVGIG (reference sequence). V dropped 3 bases and J dropped 2; count of bases not matched to a gene: 22. The CDR3 sequence is CAWSSDRALSREAPKNIQYF. The CDR3 DNA reads as TGTGCCTGGAGCTCCGACAGGGCGCTTAGTCGAGAAGCACCCAAAAACATTCAGTACTTC.

This chain links TRBV23-1 with TRBJ1-5; D may be TRBD1 (6 bases). TRBV23-1 is given ORF status, its function remaining uncertain. The CDR3 sequence is 14 residues long. V lost 3 bases and J 3 bases, leaving 9 bases between the germline ends. This CDR3 reads CASSHSGDNQPQHF. In nucleotides, the CDR3 is TGCGCCAGCAGTCACTCAGGGGACAATCAGCCCCAGCATTTT.

The J gene is TRBJ1-5, the V gene TRBV18; weak D call: TRBD1 (5 bases). The CDR3 sequence is 13 residues long. The germline gives CDR1 KGHSH, CDR2 LQKENI. Trimming removed 6 bases from V and 6 bases from J, with 12 bases in between. For the CDR3, the DNA is TGTGCCAGCTCCGCGGGGGAGGGTCAGCCCCAGCATTTT. This sequence encodes CASSAGEGQPQHF.

The V call is TRBV5-5, the J call TRBJ2-1; TRBD2 might be the D (5 bases). This CDR3 contains 12 residues. From germline, CDR1 is SGHKS and CDR2 YYEKEE (reference sequence). The V end was cut by 0 bases, the J end by 11 bases, with 9 bases between. The CDR3 sequence is CASSLASLKQFF. The CDR3 DNA sequence: TGTGCCAGCAGCTTGGCTAGCCTGAAGCAGTTCTTC.

The chain couples TRBV7-3 to TRBJ1-1; D is undetermined. V was pared by 5 bases and J by 1 base, with 8 bases between. Germline CDR1 and CDR2: SGHTA and FQGTGA. CDR3 length: 13 residues. In DNA, the CDR3 is TGTGCCAGCAGCAACCGACAGAACACTGAAGCTTTCTTT. Protein product: CASSNRQNTEAFF.

CDR3 in amino acids: CASSERRGEAFF. Here the CDR3 DNA reads TGTGCCAGCAGTGAGCGGCGGGGTGAAGCTTTCTTT. The chain combines TRBV25-1 with TRBJ1-1; D is unresolved. The germline V gene encodes CDR1 MGHDK and CDR2 SYGVNS. The CDR3 has 12 residues. Trimming cost V 3 bases and J 7 bases, with 9 bases left between them.

The chain links TRBV28 to TRBJ2-3; D is unclear. CDR3 length: 12 amino acids. V was shortened by 3 bases and J by 4 bases, with 5 bases between the two germline ends. CDR1 and CDR2 from the germline V gene are MDHEN and SYDVKM. The DNA for the CDR3 is TGTGCCAGCAGTTTGTATGCAGATACGCAGTATTTT. Translated: CASSLYADTQYF. The entire variable domain, with the rest obtained from reference TRBV28 and TRBJ2-3, is as follows: DVKVTQSSRYLVKRTGEKVFLECVQDMDHENMFWYRQDPGLGLRLIYFSYDVKMKEKGDIPEGYSVSREKKERFSLILESASTNQTSMYLCASSLYADTQYFGPGTRLTVL.

The chain uses TRBV6-1 and TRBJ1-5; D is uncertain. Trimming took off 4 bases at V and 2 bases at J, with 9 bases between the two ends. Germline CDR1 and CDR2: MNHNS and SASEGT. The CDR3 length is 14 residues. CDR3 DNA sequence: TGTGCCAGCAGTGGGGCATTAGGCAATCAGCCCCAGCATTTT. Amino acids: CASSGALGNQPQHF.

The chain combines TRBV19 with TRBJ1-5, with 10 bases that match TRBD1. Germline assignment: CDR1 LNHDA and CDR2 SQIVND (reference sequence). CDR3 length: 14 residues. V lost 3 bases, J lost 4 bases, and 0 bases stayed unmatched. The CDR3 reads CASSMGQGNQPQHF. As DNA, the CDR3 is TGTGCCAGTAGTATGGGACAGGGGAATCAGCCCCAGCATTTT.

The chain employs TRBV5-1 and TRBJ1-3; 7 bases fit TRBD1. The CDR3 extends over 16 amino acids. V was pared by 3 bases and J by 4 bases, with 10 bases of the junction left unmatched. Germline lookup yields CDR1 SGHRS and CDR2 YFSETQ. Here the CDR3 reads CASSSTLGQRGNTIYF. The CDR3 nucleotides are TGCGCCAGCAGCTCCACGTTGGGACAGAGAGGAAACACCATATATTTT.

This chain links TRBV9 with TRBJ1-2; TRBD1 aligns across 7 bases. This CDR3 is built from 13 residues. V lost 0 bases, J lost 5 bases, and 1 base stayed unmatched. Germline lookup yields CDR1 SGDLS and CDR2 YYNGEE. The CDR3 region is CASSVEGQYGYTF. CDR3 nucleotide sequence: TGTGCCAGCAGCGTAGAGGGACAGTATGGCTACACCTTC.

The CDR3 nucleotides are TGTGCCAGTAGGGCATCCACAGGGGGCCGGTATGGCTACACCTTC. Protein: CASRASTGGRYGYTF. The chain recombines TRBV19 with TRBJ1-2, with TRBD1 identical over 9 bases. CDR3 size: 15 residues. Germline V gives CDR1 LNHDA, CDR2 SQIVND (reference sequence). With 6 bases clipped from V and 5 bases from J, the junction kept 10 bases outside the gene matches.

This clone was observed a handful of times. The chain carries TRBV6-4 and TRBJ1-6, with D perhaps matching TRBD1 (5 bases). Per germline, CDR1 MRHNA and CDR2 SNTAGT. V lost 2 bases and J lost 8, with 7 bases in between. This CDR3 is built from 13 residues. CDR3 sequence: CASSDRGHSPLHF. DNA for the CDR3: TGTGCCAGCAGTGACAGGGGTCATTCACCCCTCCACTTT.

V usage is TRBV13 and J usage is TRBJ2-7; 8 positions agree with TRBD1. V lost 5 bases to trimming and J lost 6 bases; unmatched junction nucleotides: 12. The CDR3 is 15 residues long. Germline V lookup: CDR1 PRHDT, CDR2 FYEKMQ (reference sequence). The CDR3 here is CASSPSLDRVPEQYF. CDR3 nucleotides: TGTGCCAGCAGCCCGAGCCTGGACAGGGTACCCGAGCAGTACTTC.

The rearrangement uses TRBV4-1 and TRBJ1-1; D is perhaps TRBD1 (6 bases). V lost 1 base to trimming and J lost 5 bases, with 11 bases between them. The CDR3 extends over 14 amino acids. Per germline, CDR1 MGHRA and CDR2 YSYEKL. The CDR3 nucleotides are TGCGCCAGCAGCCAAGTGGGTACAGGGACTGAAGCTTTCTTT. Translated, it gives CASSQVGTGTEAFF.

The rearrangement joins TRBV27 to TRBJ2-7; 9 bases map to TRBD1. CDR1 is MNHEY and CDR2 is SMNVEV in the germline V gene (reference sequence). This CDR3 region has 14 residues. V dropped 2 bases and J dropped 4; count of bases not matched to a gene: 3. CDR3 nucleotide sequence: TGTGCCAGCAGTTTAAGGGGACAGGGTTACGAGCAGTACTTC. It encodes CASSLRGQGYEQYF.

This clone showed up just once. This chain links TRBV7-9 with TRBJ1-1; 7 bases map to TRBD1. The CDR3 consists of 15 residues. Per germline, CDR1 SEHNR and CDR2 FQNEAQ (reference sequence). J gave up 0 bases and V 2 bases, and 3 bases lay outside the gene matches. Written as DNA, the CDR3 is TGTGCCAGCAGCTTAAGCGGACAGGTGAACACTGAAGCTTTCTTT. Amino acid sequence: CASSLSGQVNTEAFF.